Each of the 31 T cell receptor beta chains below was sequenced from the same sample in a study of Ad26.COV2.S vaccination and SARS-CoV-2 variants. Treatment in this sample: some 20 received Ad26.COV2.S at low or high dose, single or two shots; about 5 received placebo; per-sample allocation not given. Collection of the samples took place on day 63 after the first injection of vaccine or placebo. The data were produced by immunoSEQ multiplex PCR, yet TCRdb's version contains in-frame clones alone and is incomplete. The repertoire consists of roughly 420,000 clones, with roughly 90% occurring once and the leading ten covering less than 4%. Here the sequenced sample was peripheral blood, taken in a trial of Ad26.COV2.S vaccine versus placebo. These receptors were taken from a person aged 18-65 years who received the Ad26.COV2.S COVID-19 vaccine or a placebo.

This chain connects TRBV4-1 to TRBJ1-3; tentative D call: TRBD1 (6 bases). V was shortened by 1 base and J by 2 bases, with 18 bases between the two germline ends. The germline V gene has CDR1 MGHRA and CDR2 YSYEKL. This CDR3 has 18 residues. The chain's CDR3 is CASSQGLGGLGTGNTIYF. The CDR3 DNA is TGCGCCAGCAGCCAAGGACTGGGGGGGCTCGGAACTGGAAACACCATATATTTT.

The chain employs TRBV6-2 or TRBV6-3 and TRBJ1-4; 9 positions agree with TRBD1. Germline-derived CDR1 and CDR2 are MNHEY and SVGEGT. V was clipped by 5 bases and J by 4 bases; unmatched bases: 11. The CDR3 has 17 amino acids. CDR3 in DNA: TGTGCCAGCAGTATCTCGGACAGGGGACCACTTAATGAAAAACTGTTTTTT. Protein product: CASSISDRGPLNEKLFF.

The CDR3 here is CATSRGGAVGEAFF. DNA for the CDR3: TGTGCCACCAGCAGAGGAGGAGCAGTCGGAGAAGCTTTCTTT. The chain recombines TRBV15 with TRBJ1-1; unclear D gene. CDR1 is LNHNV and CDR2 is YYDKDF in the germline V gene (reference sequence). This CDR3 region has 14 residues. With 1 base removed from V and 8 bases from J, the gap between germline ends came to 14 bases.

As DNA, the CDR3 is TGTGCCAGCAGTATGCGGGGGGGCGGCTATGAGCAGTTCTTC. As protein: CASSMRGGGYEQFF. The rearrangement links TRBV27 to TRBJ2-1; 9 bases align to TRBD2. Germline lookup yields CDR1 MNHEY and CDR2 SMNVEV (reference sequence). Germline trimming cut 5 bases from V and 8 bases from J; bases unmatched to any gene: 7. This CDR3 comprises 14 residues.

This clone was observed a single time. The genes are TRBV6-6 and TRBJ2-7; possibly TRBD1 for D (6 bases). Trimming took off 0 bases at V and 4 bases at J, with 16 bases between the two ends. Germline V gene data show CDR1 as MNHNY and CDR2 as SVGAGI (reference sequence). The CDR3 consists of 16 residues. The chain's CDR3 is CASSYSRDKPEYEQYF. CDR3 in DNA: TGTGCCAGCAGTTACTCGAGGGACAAGCCAGAATACGAGCAGTACTTC.

The chain employs TRBV7-9 and TRBJ1-2, with a possible D match to TRBD1 (6 bases). The V and J ends lost 5 bases and 1 base respectively, with 17 bases between them. Germline values: CDR1 SEHNR, CDR2 FQNEAQ (reference sequence). The CDR3 is 16 amino acids. This CDR3 reads CASSRGRGEDNYGYTF. The CDR3 DNA is TGTGCCAGCAGCCGTGGCAGGGGAGAAGATAACTATGGCTACACCTTC. Filled out from reference TRBV7-9 and TRBJ1-2, the complete variable domain reads DTGVSQNPRHKITKRGQNVTFRCDPISEHNRLYWYRQTLGQGPEFLTYFQNEAQLEKSRLLSDRFSAERPKGSFSTLEIQRTEQGDSAMYLCASSRGRGEDNYGYTFGSGTRLTVV.

V and J are TRBV4-2 and TRBJ1-6; 8 bases match TRBD1. This CDR3 region has 15 residues. The J segment lost 7 bases and the V segment lost 5 bases, leaving 7 bases of the junction unmatched. Germline assignment: CDR1 LGHNA and CDR2 YNFKEQ. The CDR3 DNA reads TGTGCCAGCAGCAATGGACAGGGCCGAAATTCACCCCTCCACTTT. Residues: CASSNGQGRNSPLHF.

The chain is built from TRBV7-9 and TRBJ1-2; D is ambiguous. In germline, CDR1 is SEHNR, CDR2 FQNEAQ (reference sequence). The CDR3 runs to 15 residues. V gave up 4 bases and J gave up 4 bases, with 16 bases separating them. CDR3 region: CASSSTEMRIYGYTF. CDR3 sequence (DNA): TGTGCCAGCAGCTCGACCGAGATGAGGATCTATGGCTACACCTTC.

The chain carries TRBV4-1 and TRBJ1-4; TRBD1 aligns across 10 bases. CDR1 and CDR2 (germline): MGHRA, YSYEKL. The CDR3 has 17 amino acids. After removal of 0 bases from V and 7 bases from J, the junction contained 8 bases not matched to a gene. The CDR3: CASSQDQGTGAGEKLFF. The CDR3 nucleotides are TGCGCCAGCAGCCAAGATCAGGGGACAGGGGCTGGTGAAAAACTGTTTTTT.

The gene calls are TRBV9 and TRBJ2-3; 9 bases agree with TRBD2. Germline CDR1 is SGDLS and CDR2 is YYNGEE. CDR3 length: 18 residues. The V segment lost 4 bases and the J segment 2 bases; nucleotides outside the gene matches: 14. The CDR3 spells CASSPPGSGGPITDTQYF. In nucleotides, the CDR3 is TGTGCCAGCAGCCCCCCGGGAAGCGGGGGGCCTATCACAGATACGCAGTATTTT.

This clone appeared a few times. This chain connects TRBV9 to TRBJ1-6; D is unclear. The CDR3 runs to 14 residues. V dropped 7 bases and J dropped 6 bases, with 14 bases sitting between them. The germline gives CDR1 SGDLS, CDR2 YYNGEE. CDR3 in amino acids: CASQSGVPNSPLHF. CDR3 sequence (DNA): TGTGCCAGCCAGTCCGGAGTCCCTAATTCACCCCTCCACTTT.

The V call is TRBV5-1, the J call TRBJ1-3, with D unclear. The germline CDR1 and CDR2 sequences are SGHRS and YFSETQ. Trimming cost V 4 bases and J 0 bases, with 8 bases left between them. This CDR3 has 14 amino acids. The DNA of the CDR3 is TGCGCCAGCAGCCCCCAAGTCTCTGGAAACACCATATATTTT. The encoded protein is CASSPQVSGNTIYF.

This sequence joins TRBV6-5 and TRBJ2-1; D unresolved. The CDR3 extends over 14 amino acids. Trimming cost V 0 bases and J 6 bases, with 9 bases left between them. The V gene's germline CDR1 is MNHEY and CDR2 SVGAGI. This CDR3 reads CASSYSRLGNEQFF. Written as DNA, the CDR3 is TGTGCCAGCAGTTACTCGAGACTCGGCAATGAGCAGTTCTTC.

The V and J genes are TRBV5-1 and TRBJ1-6; TRBD1 matches at 9 bases. Germline CDR1 and CDR2: SGHRS and YFSETQ. This CDR3 is 15 amino acids long. The V segment lost 4 bases and the J segment 5 bases; nucleotides outside the gene matches: 4. DNA of the CDR3: TGCGCCAGCAGCCCGACAGGGGGTAATAATTCACCCCTCCACTTT. Protein sequence: CASSPTGGNNSPLHF.

The chain combines TRBV7-8 with TRBJ1-2; D gene ambiguous. This CDR3 comprises 15 residues. Germline CDR1 reads SGHVS; CDR2 reads FQNEAQ. V was cut by 4 bases and J by 0 bases, with 12 bases left in between. The CDR3 coding sequence is TGTGCCAGCAGCTCCGGGTTCTTGGCTAACTATGGCTACACCTTC. This translates into CASSSGFLANYGYTF. The full variable domain, rest sourced from reference TRBV7-8 and TRBJ1-2, is GAGVSQSPRYKVAKRGQDVALRCDPISGHVSLFWYQQALGQGPEFLTYFQNEAQLDKSGLPSDRFFAERPEGSVSTLKIQRTQQEDSAVYLCASSSGFLANYGYTFGSGTRLTVV.

The chain employs TRBV4-1 and TRBJ1-3; D perhaps matches TRBD1 (6 bases). Per the germline V gene, CDR1 is MGHRA and CDR2 is YSYEKL. The CDR3 totals 15 residues. V gave up 2 bases and J gave up 2 bases, with 10 bases separating them. The CDR3 here is CASSQHREAGNTIYF. Here the CDR3 DNA reads TGCGCCAGCAGCCAACACAGGGAGGCTGGAAACACCATATATTTT.

J is TRBJ2-7 and V is TRBV10-3; 8 nucleotides line up with TRBD1. The V gene end was trimmed by 4 bases and the J gene end by 0 bases; junction bases not matched to a gene: 5. CDR1 is ENHRY, CDR2 SYGVKD, per germline. The CDR3 loop spans 15 amino acids. CDR3 nucleotide sequence: TGTGCCATCAGTGCCCGGACAGGGAGCTCCTACGAGCAGTACTTC. It specifies CAISARTGSSYEQYF.

The V gene is TRBV2, the J gene TRBJ2-5; D is unresolved. In germline, CDR1 is SNHLY, CDR2 FYNNEI. The CDR3 totals 15 residues. Trimming left V 1 base short and J 5 bases short, with 14 bases between. CDR3 coding DNA: TGTGCCAGCAGTGAAGAAGGCCTAGTCGGTGAGACCCAGTACTTC. Protein product: CASSEEGLVGETQYF. Looking up the rest from reference TRBV2 and TRBJ2-5 gives the full variable domain: EPEVTQTPSHQVTQMGQEVILRCVPISNHLYFYWYRQILGQKVEFLVSFYNNEISEKSEIFDDQFSVERPDGSNFTLKIRSTKLEDSAMYFCASSEEGLVGETQYFGPGTRLLVL.

The gene calls are TRBV6-2 or TRBV6-3 and TRBJ1-6; maybe TRBD1 (5 bases). The V gene lost 4 bases and the J gene lost 5 bases, with 9 bases spanning the gap. The germline CDR1 and CDR2 sequences are MNHEY and SVGEGT. The CDR3 has 14 residues. CDR3 DNA sequence: TGTGCCAGCAGTTTCCAGGGAAATAATTCACCCCTCCACTTT. This sequence encodes CASSFQGNNSPLHF.

The gene calls are TRBV9 and TRBJ1-1, with D unresolved. V was trimmed by 0 bases and J by 3 bases, leaving 6 bases between them. The CDR3 totals 13 residues. The germline V gene has CDR1 SGDLS and CDR2 YYNGEE. The CDR3 is CASSVGQDTEAFF. CDR3 nucleotides: TGTGCCAGCAGCGTAGGTCAGGACACTGAAGCTTTCTTT.

Only one count was recorded for this clone. This chain links TRBV5-1 with TRBJ2-7; D may be TRBD1 or TRBD2 (7 bases each). Germline V gene lookup returns CDR1 SGHRS and CDR2 YFSETQ. Deletions cut 3 bases from V and 2 bases from J, with 18 bases between. The CDR3 is 16 amino acids. CDR3 in amino acids: CASSSASGTAAYEQYF. The CDR3 region has the DNA TGCGCCAGCAGCTCTGCAAGCGGGACAGCTGCCTACGAGCAGTACTTC.

The chain joins TRBV6-2 or TRBV6-3 to TRBJ2-3; D not resolved. V lost 0 bases and J 5 bases, leaving 3 bases between the germline ends. Germline CDR1 MNHEY, CDR2 SVGEGT. CDR3 size: 12 residues. CDR3 DNA sequence: TGTGCCAGCAGTTACTCCGTAGATACGCAGTATTTT. It is translated as CASSYSVDTQYF.

The V gene is TRBV3-1 (or the pseudogene TRBV3-2), the J gene TRBJ2-7; TRBD1 agrees at 7 bases. The germline V gene encodes CDR1 LGHDT and CDR2 YNNKEL (reference sequence). The length of the CDR3 is 15 residues. The V and J ends lost 6 bases and 3 bases, in that order; junction bases with no gene match: 11. The CDR3 spells CASRPLDRDNYEQYF. The CDR3 coding sequence is TGTGCCAGCAGACCTCTCGACAGGGATAACTACGAGCAGTACTTC.

The chain couples TRBV7-2 to TRBJ2-7, with D possibly TRBD2 on 7 matching bases. The CDR3 totals 15 residues. With 0 bases removed from V and 4 bases from J, the gap between germline ends came to 13 bases. From germline, CDR1 is SGHTA and CDR2 FQGNSA. In nucleotides, the CDR3 is TGTGCCAGCAGCTTAGCTCCGGGGGGCGTTTACGAGCAGTACTTC. This translates into CASSLAPGGVYEQYF.

The rearrangement uses TRBV12-3 or TRBV12-4 and TRBJ2-5; unclear D gene. The length of the CDR3 is 12 residues. Trimming took 0 bases from V and 9 from J, leaving 8 bases between them. CDR3 bases: TGTGCCAGCAGTTTAGCCCTTGAGGCCCAGTACTTC. It codes for CASSLALEAQYF.

The chain recombines TRBV11-2 with TRBJ2-2, with 10 positions matching TRBD1. The CDR3 loop spans 17 amino acids. Germline-derived CDR1 and CDR2 are SGHAT and FQNNGV. V shed 5 bases and J 3 bases; nucleotides not matched to a gene: 9. CDR3 in DNA: TGTGCCAGCAGCCTAAAGCAGGGACAGGGGTACACCGGGGAGCTGTTTTTT. This codes for CASSLKQGQGYTGELFF.

The gene calls are TRBV19 and TRBJ2-3; D uncertain. The V gene lost 3 bases and the J gene lost 1 base, with 8 bases spanning the gap. CDR1 is LNHDA, CDR2 SQIVND, per germline (reference sequence). The CDR3 covers 14 residues. The CDR3 loop is CASSIAFGTDTQYF. CDR3 DNA sequence: TGTGCCAGTAGTATTGCGTTCGGCACAGATACGCAGTATTTT.

The V gene is TRBV4-3, the J gene TRBJ1-1, with 8 bases that match TRBD1. Germline assignment: CDR1 LGHNA and CDR2 YSLEER. With 4 bases clipped from V and 4 bases from J, the junction kept 5 bases outside the gene matches. This CDR3 has 14 amino acids. DNA for the CDR3: TGCGCCAGCAGCCCAGGAACAGGGGGCACTGAAGCTTTCTTT. Protein product: CASSPGTGGTEAFF.

The chain joins TRBV19 to TRBJ2-7, with 13 bases identical to TRBD2. Germline V CDR1 and CDR2: LNHDA, SQIVND (reference sequence). Losses at the gene ends were 3 bases for V and 6 bases for J; bases not matched to a gene: 5. This CDR3 has 15 residues. The CDR3 protein is CASSIPGLAGIEQYF. As DNA, the CDR3 is TGTGCCAGTAGTATCCCGGGACTAGCGGGAATCGAGCAGTACTTC.

This chain links TRBV3-1 (or the pseudogene TRBV3-2) with TRBJ2-3; D is possibly TRBD1 (6 bases). Trimming shortened V by 0 bases and J by 6 bases, and 7 bases separated the two germline ends. There are 13 residues in the CDR3. Germline loops: CDR1 LGHDT, CDR2 YNNKEL (reference sequence). The CDR3 bases are TGTGCCAGCAGCCAAGATAGGGGGGATACGCAGTATTTT. This codes for CASSQDRGDTQYF.

The V and J genes are TRBV9 and TRBJ2-5; 7 bases fit TRBD2. The CDR3 spans 14 residues. V lost 0 bases, J lost 4 bases, and 3 bases stayed unmatched. From germline, CDR1 is SGDLS and CDR2 YYNGEE. The CDR3 is CASSVDREGETQYF. The CDR3 DNA is TGTGCCAGCAGCGTAGATAGGGAGGGAGAGACCCAGTACTTC.